This is a list of T cell receptor beta chains from one sample in a study of blood T cells in healthy people across ages. TCRdb independently ran MiXCR on the 5' RACE reads; one entry per CDR3 protein. This sample yields 1.5 million to 2 million distinct CDR3 sequences, of which around 48% are seen a single time; less than 2.5% belongs to the top ten. The sequencing input was blood. The receptors here all came from a woman between 40 and 50 years old in good health. CDR3s include the opening cysteine and the closing phenylalanine or tryptophan. Each record gives: CDR3 protein, CDR3 DNA, D gene, V gene, clone size, J gene. A D gene is named only where the DNA matches it firmly. Only some rows state a clone size, as once, few, many or a class for expanded clones.

CASRVEGYTEAFF	TGTGCCAGCAGAGTAGAGGGGTACACTGAAGCTTTCTTT	NA	TRBV11-2	NA	TRBJ1-1
CSATRTGLAKNIQYF	TGCAGTGCTACCCGGACAGGCCTAGCCAAAAACATTCAGTACTTC	TRBD1	TRBV20-1	NA	TRBJ2-4
CASSLAEGRVYEQYF	TGTGCCAGCAGCTTAGCGGAGGGGAGGGTCTACGAGCAGTACTTC	TRBD2	TRBV7-2	NA	TRBJ2-7
CSARDLHRVVKNEQFF	TGCAGTGCTAGAGATCTACACAGGGTAGTTAAAAATGAGCAGTTCTTC	NA	TRBV20-1	NA	TRBJ2-1
CASTSGGNGYTF	TGTGCCAGCACCTCGGGTGGGAATGGCTACACCTTC	NA	TRBV6-5	NA	TRBJ1-2
CASSLARQGVFYGYTF	TGTGCCAGCAGTCTCGCTCGACAGGGTGTCTTCTATGGCTACACCTTC	TRBD1	TRBV27	few	TRBJ1-2
CASSYRGRTGGIYGYTF	TGTGCCAGCAGCTATAGGGGGAGGACAGGTGGTATCTATGGCTACACCTTC	TRBD1	TRBV7-8	NA	TRBJ1-2
CASSWQAYQETQYF	TGTGCCAGCAGCTGGCAGGCATACCAAGAGACCCAGTACTTC	NA	TRBV7-2	few	TRBJ2-5
CASSAAGDEQYF	TGTGCCAGCAGCGCCGCGGGCGACGAGCAGTACTTC	NA	TRBV5-5	NA	TRBJ2-7
CAISERDRDKNIQYF	TGTGCCATCAGTGAACGGGACAGGGACAAAAACATTCAGTACTTC	TRBD1	TRBV10-3	NA	TRBJ2-4
CASSLIGGGGTKNIQYF	TGTGCCAGCAGTTTAATTGGGGGCGGGGGGACCAAAAACATTCAGTACTTC	TRBD2	TRBV12-3/TRBV12-4	few	TRBJ2-4
CASRPGLAGRDTQYF	TGTGCCAGCAGGCCGGGACTAGCGGGTCGGGATACGCAGTATTTT	TRBD2	TRBV27	NA	TRBJ2-3
CASSLLDSPSYEQYF	TGTGCCAGCAGCCTACTGGACAGCCCATCCTACGAGCAGTACTTC	NA	TRBV7-8	NA	TRBJ2-7
CSAPRDRGRGYTF	TGCAGTGCTCCCAGGGACAGGGGGCGAGGCTACACCTTC	TRBD1	TRBV20-1	NA	TRBJ1-2
CASSFTPTDTQYF	TGTGCCAGCAGTTTTACACCCACAGATACGCAGTATTTT	NA	TRBV12-3/TRBV12-4	NA	TRBJ2-3
CSARDLTSSLAKNIQYF	TGCAGTGCTAGGGACCTGACATCGTCCCTAGCCAAAAACATTCAGTACTTC	NA	TRBV20-1	NA	TRBJ2-4
CAISESVKNTQYF	TGTGCCATCAGTGAGTCAGTAAAGAATACGCAGTATTTT	NA	TRBV10-3	NA	TRBJ2-3
CSGKWQVGGVTQYF	TGCAGCGGCAAATGGCAGGTGGGAGGAGTGACCCAGTACTTC	NA	TRBV29-1	NA	TRBJ2-5
CASSEAVRVTNEKLFF	TGTGCCAGCAGTGAAGCGGTCAGGGTGACTAATGAAAAACTGTTTTTT	NA	TRBV6-1	NA	TRBJ1-4
CASSGTGHSPLHF	TGCGCCAGCAGCGGGACAGGGCATTCACCCCTCCACTTT	TRBD1	TRBV4-3	NA	TRBJ1-6
CASSPLRGYKNIQYF	TGTGCCAGCAGCCCCCTTAGGGGGTATAAAAACATTCAGTACTTC	NA	TRBV11-2	NA	TRBJ2-4
CASGLWTEYNEQFF	TGTGCTAGTGGTTTATGGACAGAATACAATGAGCAGTTCTTC	NA	TRBV12-5	NA	TRBJ2-1
CASSSKLPGLAGGLQETQYF	TGTGCCAGCAGTTCCAAACTACCGGGACTAGCGGGGGGGCTCCAAGAGACCCAGTACTTC	TRBD2	TRBV12-3/TRBV12-4	few	TRBJ2-5
CASSFRTMQETQYF	TGTGCCAGCAGCTTTAGAACCATGCAAGAGACCCAGTACTTC	NA	TRBV5-5	once	TRBJ2-5
CASSQDGGQPSNQPQHF	TGCGCCAGCAGCCAAGATGGTGGACAGCCTAGCAATCAGCCCCAGCATTTT	NA	TRBV4-1	NA	TRBJ1-5
CASSLSSGSSYEQYF	TGTGCCAGCAGCTTAAGTAGCGGGAGCTCCTACGAGCAGTACTTC	TRBD2	TRBV7-2	NA	TRBJ2-7
CASSLALAVRTDTQYF	TGTGCCAGCAGCTTAGCACTAGCGGTCCGCACAGATACGCAGTATTTT	TRBD2	TRBV11-1	NA	TRBJ2-3
CASSLRTAGSGNTIYF	TGTGCCAGCAGTCTCCGGACAGCCGGCTCTGGAAACACCATATATTTT	NA	TRBV12-3/TRBV12-4	NA	TRBJ1-3
CASSLTARTHTDTQYF	TGTGCCAGCAGCTTAACGGCAAGAACTCACACAGATACGCAGTATTTT	NA	TRBV7-2	NA	TRBJ2-3
CASSLEGLAVKETQYF	TGCGCCAGCAGCTTGGAGGGACTAGCGGTTAAAGAGACCCAGTACTTC	TRBD2	TRBV5-1	NA	TRBJ2-5
CASRVANSNQPQHF	TGTGCCAGCAGGGTTGCCAATAGCAATCAGCCCCAGCATTTT	NA	TRBV6-5	NA	TRBJ1-5
CASSQVVSGARNSPLHF	TGTGCCAGCAGCCAAGTAGTATCAGGGGCGCGGAATTCACCCCTCCACTTT	NA	TRBV14	NA	TRBJ1-6
CASIMASASYGSNTQYF	TGTGCCAGCATAATGGCTTCAGCCAGCTACGGGTCGAATACGCAGTATTTT	NA	TRBV2	few	TRBJ2-3
CASSLVLSGETQYF	TGTGCCAGCAGCTTAGTTTTATCCGGGGAGACCCAGTACTTC	NA	TRBV7-2	NA	TRBJ2-5
CASSDRTTAFNSPLHF	TGTGCCAGCAGTGACCGTACAACCGCTTTTAATTCACCCCTCCACTTT	NA	TRBV25-1	once	TRBJ1-6
CASSHQGGGDYGYTF	TGCGCCAGCAGCCACCAGGGTGGAGGGGACTATGGCTACACCTTC	NA	TRBV4-3	NA	TRBJ1-2
CSVRLQDTQYF	TGCAGTGTACGGCTTCAAGATACGCAGTATTTT	NA	TRBV20-1	few	TRBJ2-3
CASSSDWQGRPDTQYF	TGTGCCAGCAGCTCCGATTGGCAGGGTAGGCCAGATACGCAGTATTTT	NA	TRBV7-2	NA	TRBJ2-3
CASSRDVEQYF	TGTGCCAGCAGTCGAGACGTAGAGCAGTACTTC	NA	TRBV6-5	NA	TRBJ2-4
CASRGPVRSNEQFF	TGTGCCAGCAGGGGACCAGTGCGGTCGAATGAGCAGTTCTTC	NA	TRBV6-2/TRBV6-3	NA	TRBJ2-1
CSAAPMNTEAFF	TGCAGCGCCGCTCCTATGAACACTGAAGCTTTCTTT	NA	TRBV29-1	NA	TRBJ1-1
CASSFRYDYNEQFF	TGCGCCAGCAGCTTCCGGTACGACTACAATGAGCAGTTCTTC	NA	TRBV5-1	NA	TRBJ2-1
CASSLGLGQNYERYF	TGTGCCAGCAGCTTAGGCCTCGGACAGAACTACGAGCGGTACTTC	NA	TRBV13	NA	TRBJ2-7
CASSPDGREEQPQHF	TGTGCCAGCTCACCTGACGGTAGAGAGGAGCAGCCCCAGCATTTT	NA	TRBV18	NA	TRBJ1-5
CASSHYRGIQETQYF	TGTGCCAGCAGTCACTACAGGGGCATACAAGAGACCCAGTACTTC	TRBD1	TRBV6-2/TRBV6-3	NA	TRBJ2-5
CASNGAWRETQYF	TGTGCCAGCAATGGGGCGTGGCGGGAGACCCAGTACTTC	NA	TRBV6-2/TRBV6-3	few	TRBJ2-5
CASSQAQGYEQFF	TGCGCCAGCAGCCAAGCCCAGGGGTATGAGCAGTTCTTC	NA	TRBV4-3	NA	TRBJ2-1
CASSWTGTANHGYTF	TGCGCCAGCAGCTGGACCGGGACAGCTAACCATGGCTACACCTTC	TRBD1	TRBV5-1	NA	TRBJ1-2
CSARGYLTDQETQYF	TGCAGTGCTAGAGGTTACCTGACAGACCAAGAGACCCAGTACTTC	NA	TRBV20-1	few	TRBJ2-5
CASSLSPLTGELFF	TGTGCCAGCAGTTTATCGCCCCTCACCGGGGAGCTGTTTTTT	NA	TRBV27	NA	TRBJ2-2
CSVVPQGAQETQYF	TGCAGCGTCGTACCTCAGGGGGCGCAAGAGACCCAGTACTTC	TRBD1	TRBV29-1	few	TRBJ2-5
CASSQGGGGAKFF	TGTGCCAGCAGCCAAGGAGGGGGTGGTGCTAAGTTCTTC	NA	TRBV3-1	NA	TRBJ2-1
CASSPKDRAGVLGYTF	TGTGCCAGCAGTCCCAAGGACAGGGCCGGTGTTTTGGGCTACACCTTC	TRBD1	TRBV6-5	once	TRBJ1-2
CASSPPSRPNEQFF	TGCGCCAGCAGCCCCCCTTCACGCCCCAATGAGCAGTTCTTC	NA	TRBV5-1	NA	TRBJ2-1
CASSSGTGPNTEAFF	TGTGCCAGCAGCTCAGGGACAGGGCCGAACACTGAAGCTTTCTTT	TRBD1	TRBV6-5	NA	TRBJ1-1
CASRLGQGLSGGILDTQYF	TGTGCCAGCAGGCTGGGACAGGGGCTGAGCGGGGGGATTTTGGATACGCAGTATTTT	NA	TRBV28	NA	TRBJ2-3
CASSYLGQGNYSYTF	TGTGCCAGCAGTTACCTGGGACAGGGGAACTATAGCTACACCTTC	TRBD1	TRBV6-6	NA	TRBJ1-2